This T cell receptor beta chain was recorded in a study of CD8+CD57+ T cells in acquired aplastic anemia. For CDR3 and TCR beta VDJ profiling, genomic DNA was the template used. In TCRdb, the reads were re-called with MiXCR into one record per CDR3 protein. The profile shows roughly 150,000 distinct CDR3 sequences, 40% to 55% of them singletons. Patients chosen for sequencing had CD8+CD57+ cells that had expanded, as shown by flow cytometry. The patients all had a severe acquired aplastic anemia diagnosis. Each patient gave a blood sample that was collected before any therapy had been received. Study conclusions and caveats: Statistical testing detected no significant gap in CD8+ Simpson's diversity between patients and controls. Patients and controls were found to share approximately 31 CD8+ CDR3 sequences.

As for this clonotype: What it binds is not known.

The CDR3 consists of 16 residues. Trimming removed 5 bases from V and 5 bases from J, with 21 bases in between. CDR1 is SGHTA and CDR2 is FQGTGA in the germline V gene. This receptor was taken from a human donor with aplastic anemia. Sequencing was performed on sorted CD4+, CD8+, or CD8+CD57+ T cells (not recorded which) from PBMCs. The chain joins TRBV7-3 to TRBJ1-1, with D tentatively TRBD1 (5 bases). This CDR3 is CASSPPAGLRGTEAFF. The CDR3 DNA reads TGTGCCAGCAGCCCCCCGGCCGGGCTACGGGGGACTGAAGCTTTCTTT.